This T cell receptor (beta chain) was documented in a study of blood T cell repertoires in COVID-19. Germline-derived CDR1 and CDR2 are ENHRY and SYGVKD. With V trimmed by 5 bases and J by 7 bases, 8 bases remained unmatched. The CDR3 has 15 residues. Sequencing used immunoSEQ multiplex PCR; TCRdb keeps in-frame clones, though not all of them. This table holds some 300,000 clones, around 89% found once. The chain links TRBV10-3 to TRBJ2-7; 13 bases match TRBD2. What was sequenced was peripheral blood. The receptor's source is a woman aged 45-65 years with COVID-19, enrolled during active disease. The DNA for the CDR3 is TGTGCCATCAGTAGCTGGACTAGCGGGAGTATGGAGCAGTACTTC. Its translation: CAISSWTSGSMEQYF.